Reported below is one T cell receptor beta chain. This table comes from immunoSEQ multiplex PCR, and its TCRdb copy is limited to in-frame clones, with some not included. In the table there are around 250,000 clones, 70% to 90% of which are singletons. This specimen comes from a study of blood T cell repertoires in COVID-19. Study overall: Donors in the United States, Italy and Spain gave samples during acute or convalescent COVID-19. T cells, B-cell-depleted T cells, or PBMCs supplied cDNA or gDNA.

The length of the CDR3 is 15 residues. V lost 6 bases and J lost 1, with 15 bases in between. From germline, CDR1 is MNHEY and CDR2 SVGAGI. The chain is built from TRBV6-5 and TRBJ1-2; D gene ambiguous. Sample: PBMCs or T cells enriched from blood (not recorded which). The TCR comes from a woman aged 45-59 years who had recovered from COVID-19. CDR3 nucleotide sequence: TGTGCCAGCAGCCGCGGGGTCCGAGTTAACTATGGCTACACCTTC. Its translation: CASSRGVRVNYGYTF.